This record covers a single T cell receptor beta chain. Its antigen is still unknown. Per germline, CDR1 SEHNR and CDR2 FQNEAQ (reference sequence). V was pared by 5 bases and J by 5 bases, with 7 bases between. This CDR3 contains 11 residues. This entry comes from a study of cytomegalovirus exposure and HLA in healthy donors. The PCR ran on 60 Vbeta and 13 Jbeta primers. Measured with immunoSEQ multiplex PCR; TCRdb has only the in-frame clones, and not every one. Found here are some 140,000 clones, about 74% of them singletons; the top ten hold approximately 4%. Whole-study results and caveats: Most TCR beta V segments were productive about 90% or about 30% of the time in an earlier analysis. As was reported, the classifier diagnosed cytomegalovirus status with high specificity and sensitivity. Researchers reported in a later analysis that a missense DCLRE1C variant was tied to TCR beta V- and J-gene trimming. A later analysis found common viral pathogens apparently linked to several of the most significant clusters.

The receptor comes from a man between 18 and 29 years old in good health and CMV-seropositive. Specimen: PBMCs. This chain uses TRBV7-9 with TRBJ2-7; maybe TRBD2 (5 bases). CDR3 bases: TGTGCCAGCAGCCTACTAGACGAGCAGTACTTC. Encoded protein: CASSLLDEQYF.